The 28 T cell receptor beta chains below all came from one sample that was sequenced in a study of T cells in Graves' hyperthyroidism and ophthalmopathy. Using RNA transcripts as the source, TCR beta CDR3 regions were amplified. In the first-round RT-PCR of the TCR CDR3, the HTBI primer set was used. TCRdb analysed the multiplex PCR reads with MiXCR anew, one entry per CDR3 protein. The sample includes some 300,000 distinct CDR3 sequences, less than 20% of them seen just once. The sequenced sample was blood. These receptors originate from a man aged 50-59 years with Graves' ophthalmopathy.

This clonotype was recorded many times. The gene calls are TRBV11-2 and TRBJ1-4; a weak D match, TRBD1 (5 bases). The ends were cut back, 5 bases at V and 8 bases at J, with 12 bases in the middle. Per germline, CDR1 SGHAT and CDR2 FQNNGV. CDR3 length: 13 amino acids. This CDR3 is CASSPRVAEKLFF. CDR3 sequence (DNA): TGTGCCAGCAGCCCCAGGGTTGCCGAAAAACTGTTTTTT.

The rearrangement joins TRBV11-2 to TRBJ2-7; tentatively, D is TRBD2 (6 bases). The V gene's germline CDR1 is SGHAT and CDR2 FQNNGV. V was shortened by 8 bases and J by 5 bases, with 22 bases between the two germline ends. The CDR3 length is 15 residues. The CDR3 DNA is TGTGCCAGCTCACCAAAGGCCCAAGGCGGGAACGAGCAGTACTTC. This gives the protein CASSPKAQGGNEQYF.

This clonotype has only a few counts. This chain connects TRBV13 to TRBJ2-5; perhaps TRBD2 as D (6 bases). CDR1 is PRHDT, CDR2 FYEKMQ, per germline (reference sequence). V lost 2 bases to trimming and J lost 4 bases, with 11 bases between them. The length of the CDR3 is 14 residues. The CDR3 DNA follows: TGTGCCAGCAGCTTATGGCGGGATGGAGAGACCCAGTACTTC. The encoded protein is CASSLWRDGETQYF.

In its sample, this clonotype was seen a few times. The chain is built from TRBV6-1 and TRBJ1-6; the D is unclear. Germline V CDR1 and CDR2: MNHNS, SASEGT. The CDR3 contains 14 residues. V was trimmed by 3 bases and J by 5 bases, leaving 8 bases between them. DNA for the CDR3: TGTGCCAGCAGTGATATGGCTCATAATTCACCCCTCCACTTT. Amino acids: CASSDMAHNSPLHF.

This clonotype turned up a few times. V and J are TRBV5-1 and TRBJ2-5; tentatively, D is TRBD1 or TRBD2 (5 bases each). This CDR3 comprises 16 residues. Germline V CDR1 and CDR2: SGHRS, YFSETQ. V dropped 4 bases and J dropped 4 bases, with 20 bases sitting between them. CDR3 in amino acids: CASSTEDILWGETQYF. Written as DNA, the CDR3 is TGCGCCAGCAGCACGGAGGACATTTTGTGGGGAGAGACCCAGTACTTC.

This clonotype has ten or more counts. The V call is TRBV18, the J call TRBJ1-1; D perhaps matches TRBD1 (5 bases). V was cut by 3 bases and J by 4 bases, with 18 bases left in between. CDR1 is KGHSH and CDR2 is LQKENI in the germline V gene. CDR3 size: 16 residues. The DNA for the CDR3 is TGTGCCAGCTCACCGCAGTCGCGGGGCGGGAGCACTGAAGCTTTCTTT. Amino acid sequence: CASSPQSRGGSTEAFF.

The chain has TRBV20-1 and TRBJ2-7; D is undetermined. Per the germline V gene, CDR1 is DFQATT and CDR2 is SNEGSKA (reference sequence). The CDR3 sequence is 13 residues long. The V end lost 0 bases, the J end lost 2 bases, and 8 bases lay between the germline ends. CDR3 loop: CSARDRPTYEQYF. CDR3 coding DNA: TGCAGTGCTAGAGACCGGCCCACCTACGAGCAGTACTTC.

This clonotype appeared a single time. The rearrangement uses TRBV6-2 or TRBV6-3 and TRBJ1-2; no clear D. The CDR3 is made up of 14 amino acids. V dropped 8 bases and J dropped 8 bases, with 21 bases sitting between them. Germline V gene data show CDR1 as MNHEY and CDR2 as SVGEGT. The CDR3 nucleotides read TGTGCCAGCGGAATACCCACAGTGTCTCGGGGCTACACCTTC. It codes for CASGIPTVSRGYTF.

This clonotype has only a few counts. This chain links TRBV14 with TRBJ2-1; 8 nucleotides match TRBD2. With V trimmed by 4 bases and J by 2 bases, 4 bases remained unmatched. The CDR3 has 15 amino acids. Germline lookup yields CDR1 SGHDN and CDR2 FVKESK. CDR3 sequence reads: CASSPQGLAYNEQFF. CDR3 DNA: TGTGCCAGCAGCCCCCAGGGACTAGCCTACAATGAGCAGTTCTTC.

This clonotype came up many times. This chain uses TRBV6-2 or TRBV6-3 with TRBJ1-5; no firm D call. Trimming took 2 bases from V and 7 from J, leaving 12 bases between them. The CDR3 extends over 14 amino acids. The germline V gene has CDR1 MNHEY and CDR2 SVGEGT. The CDR3 nucleotides read TGTGCCAGCAGTTACGGCGGGCTTGAGCAGCCCCAGCATTTT. As protein: CASSYGGLEQPQHF.

V usage is TRBV24-1 and J usage is TRBJ2-1; 13 positions agree with TRBD2. CDR1 and CDR2 from the germline V gene are KGHDR and SFDVKD. V lost 5 bases and J lost 9; bases outside the gene matches: 9. The CDR3 runs to 16 residues. The CDR3 coding sequence is TGTGCCACCAGTGTGGGGGGGACTAGCGGGATCAGTGAGCAGTTCTTC. Its protein product is CATSVGGTSGISEQFF.

This clonotype was observed a few times. The V and J genes are TRBV5-1 and TRBJ2-3, with 7 bases lining up with TRBD2. With V trimmed by 0 bases and J by 1 base, 11 bases remained unmatched. CDR1 is SGHRS, CDR2 YFSETQ, per germline. The CDR3 extends over 18 amino acids. The CDR3 sequence is CASSLGGGGAPGTDTQYF. CDR3 nucleotides: TGCGCCAGCAGCTTGGGGGGGGGAGGCGCCCCTGGCACAGATACGCAGTATTTT.

Regarding this clonotype: This clone may be a read error of a much larger clone one base away. The gene calls are TRBV5-1 and TRBJ1-1, with D unclear. The CDR3 sequence is 13 residues long. Germline values: CDR1 SGHRS, CDR2 YFSETQ. In nucleotides, the CDR3 is TGCGCCAGCAGCCCCCTTGCGAACACTAAAGCTTTCTTT. It translates to CASSPLANTKAFF.

In nucleotides, the CDR3 is TGCAGTGCTAGAGCCCCGGGACGGAACACAGATACGCAGTATTTT. Translation: CSARAPGRNTDTQYF. The chain is built from TRBV20-1 and TRBJ2-3; perhaps D is TRBD1 or TRBD2 (5 bases each). The CDR3 has 15 residues. V was cut by 1 base and J by 2 bases, with 13 bases left in between. CDR1 and CDR2 from the germline V gene are DFQATT and SNEGSKA (reference sequence).

This clonotype was counted ten times or more. V is TRBV18 and J is TRBJ2-3, with D unclear. The CDR3 covers 14 residues. V lost 0 bases to trimming and J lost 3 bases, with 7 bases between them. Germline V gene data show CDR1 as KGHSH and CDR2 as LQKENI. The CDR3 DNA sequence: TGTGCCAGCTCACCACCGGCCACGACAGATACGCAGTATTTT. Translated, it gives CASSPPATTDTQYF. The complete variable domain, with remaining parts taken from reference TRBV18 and TRBJ2-3, reads NAGVMQNPRHLVRRRGQEARLRCSPMKGHSHVYWYRQLPEEGLKFMVYLQKENIIDESGMPKERFSAEFPKEGPSILRIQQVVRGDSAAYFCASSPPATTDTQYFGPGTRLTVL.

This clonotype was counted ten times or more. The chain employs TRBV4-2 and TRBJ2-7; 10 bases line up with TRBD2. The V and J ends lost 0 bases and 7 bases, in that order; junction bases with no gene match: 6. The CDR3 has 15 amino acids. CDR1 is LGHNA, CDR2 YNFKEQ, per germline. The CDR3 DNA reads as TGTGCCAGCAGCCAAGAGAGCGGGAGGGCCCAAGAGCAGTACTTC. This sequence encodes CASSQESGRAQEQYF.

This clonotype was seen repeatedly, ten times or more. V and J are TRBV7-3 and TRBJ1-1; TRBD1 is a possible D gene (6 bases). The CDR3 loop spans 15 amino acids. Looked up from germline, CDR1 is SGHTA and CDR2 is FQGTGA. Trimming stripped 4 bases from V and 1 base from J, with 13 bases between. CDR3 residues: CASSSGALQNTEAFF. For the CDR3, the DNA is TGTGCCAGCAGCTCAGGGGCATTGCAGAACACTGAAGCTTTCTTT.

This clonotype occurred many times. This sequence joins TRBV20-1 and TRBJ1-1; D might be TRBD1 (6 bases). This CDR3 spans 13 amino acids. Germline CDR1 and CDR2: DFQATT and SNEGSKA (reference sequence). V lost 6 bases and J lost 4, with 15 bases in between. In DNA form, the CDR3 reads TGCAGTGCCCGCCAGGGGCTGAGCACTGAAGCTTTCTTT. This gives the protein CSARQGLSTEAFF.

This clonotype turned up a few times. The V gene is TRBV20-1, the J gene TRBJ2-5; D is unclear. CDR1 DFQATT and CDR2 SNEGSKA come from the germline V gene (reference sequence). The CDR3 loop spans 13 amino acids. The V and J ends lost 1 base and 0 bases respectively, with 6 bases between them. The CDR3 DNA sequence: TGCAGTGCTAGAGGGGCAGACCAAGAGACCCAGTACTTC. Protein product: CSARGADQETQYF.

This clonotype has a count of ten or more. The chain recombines TRBV18 with TRBJ1-5; D might be TRBD1 (6 bases). Trimming shortened V by 1 base and J by 5 bases, and 9 bases separated the two germline ends. Germline CDR1 KGHSH, CDR2 LQKENI. This CDR3 has 14 residues. The CDR3 coding sequence is TGTGCCAGCTCACCACGGGGGCAGGATCAGCCCCAGCATTTT. This codes for CASSPRGQDQPQHF. The whole variable domain, filled in from reference TRBV18 and TRBJ1-5, reads NAGVMQNPRHLVRRRGQEARLRCSPMKGHSHVYWYRQLPEEGLKFMVYLQKENIIDESGMPKERFSAEFPKEGPSILRIQQVVRGDSAAYFCASSPRGQDQPQHFGDGTRLSIL.

J is TRBJ2-1 and V is TRBV11-3; D perhaps matches TRBD2 (5 bases). V was cut by 1 base and J by 5 bases, with 12 bases left in between. In germline, CDR1 is SGHNT, CDR2 YENEEA. The CDR3 runs 15 residues. In nucleotides, the CDR3 is TGTGCCAGCAGCTTAGCGGGAAATGAACACAATGAGCAGTTCTTC. It encodes CASSLAGNEHNEQFF.

This clonotype has ten or more counts. J is TRBJ2-3 and V is TRBV28; TRBD1 matches 7 bases. Germline-derived CDR1 and CDR2 are MDHEN and SYDVKM. This CDR3 comprises 15 residues. V was clipped by 6 bases and J by 1 base; unmatched bases: 7. The CDR3: CASSTTGVGTDTQYF. The CDR3 coding sequence is TGTGCCAGCAGCACCACAGGGGTTGGCACAGATACGCAGTATTTT.

There are a few counts of this clonotype. V gene TRBV9 combines with J gene TRBJ1-1, with 8 bases identical to TRBD1. With V trimmed by 4 bases and J by 4 bases, 6 bases remained unmatched. The CDR3 sequence is 14 residues long. Per the germline V gene, CDR1 is SGDLS and CDR2 is YYNGEE. The CDR3: CASSPVRGRTEAFF. The CDR3 DNA reads as TGTGCCAGCAGCCCTGTCAGGGGGCGCACTGAAGCTTTCTTT.

The table lists this clonotype with many counts. The chain couples TRBV18 to TRBJ2-7, with D tentatively TRBD2 (5 bases). The CDR3 spans 14 residues. CDR1 and CDR2 (germline): KGHSH, LQKENI. The germline V and J ends were trimmed by 2 bases and 6 bases, with 14 bases remaining between them. The CDR3 DNA follows: TGTGCCAGCTCACCAAGTTCGACTATCCCCGAGCAGTACTTC. Translation gives CASSPSSTIPEQYF.

This clonotype appeared a few times. The chain is built from TRBV7-2 and TRBJ2-4, with TRBD2 as a possible D gene (6 bases). The CDR3 sequence is 17 residues long. From germline, CDR1 is SGHTA and CDR2 FQGNSA. Trimming took off 1 base at V and 0 bases at J, with 13 bases between the two ends. The CDR3: CASSLGGAGLAKNIQYF. The CDR3 coding sequence is TGTGCCAGCAGCTTAGGGGGTGCGGGACTAGCCAAAAACATTCAGTACTTC.

This clonotype was picked up many times. The chain combines TRBV12-3 or TRBV12-4 with TRBJ2-1; 8 nucleotides match TRBD2. V gave up 5 bases and J gave up 7 bases; unmatched junction bases: 10. The CDR3 is 15 amino acids. The CDR3 region is CASSLTSGTLNEQFF. CDR3 nucleotides: TGTGCCAGCAGTCTTACTAGCGGTACTTTAAATGAGCAGTTCTTC.

There are a few counts of this clonotype. CDR3 DNA sequence: TGTGCCACGGAGGGACAGGAGAACGAGCAGTACTTC. This translates into CATEGQENEQYF. V and J are TRBV15 and TRBJ2-7; 8 bases align to TRBD1. CDR1 and CDR2 from the germline V gene are LNHNV and YYDKDF (reference sequence). The J segment lost 5 bases and the V segment lost 9 bases, leaving 6 bases of the junction unmatched. The length of the CDR3 is 12 residues.

This clonotype was detected many times. V is TRBV7-3 and J is TRBJ1-1, with D perhaps TRBD1 (5 bases). Trimming pared 5 bases from V and 0 bases from J, leaving 7 bases between. From germline, CDR1 is SGHTA and CDR2 FQGTGA. This CDR3 has 13 amino acids. CDR3 DNA: TGTGCCAGCAGCCGGACACTGAACACTGAAGCTTTCTTT. This codes for CASSRTLNTEAFF.